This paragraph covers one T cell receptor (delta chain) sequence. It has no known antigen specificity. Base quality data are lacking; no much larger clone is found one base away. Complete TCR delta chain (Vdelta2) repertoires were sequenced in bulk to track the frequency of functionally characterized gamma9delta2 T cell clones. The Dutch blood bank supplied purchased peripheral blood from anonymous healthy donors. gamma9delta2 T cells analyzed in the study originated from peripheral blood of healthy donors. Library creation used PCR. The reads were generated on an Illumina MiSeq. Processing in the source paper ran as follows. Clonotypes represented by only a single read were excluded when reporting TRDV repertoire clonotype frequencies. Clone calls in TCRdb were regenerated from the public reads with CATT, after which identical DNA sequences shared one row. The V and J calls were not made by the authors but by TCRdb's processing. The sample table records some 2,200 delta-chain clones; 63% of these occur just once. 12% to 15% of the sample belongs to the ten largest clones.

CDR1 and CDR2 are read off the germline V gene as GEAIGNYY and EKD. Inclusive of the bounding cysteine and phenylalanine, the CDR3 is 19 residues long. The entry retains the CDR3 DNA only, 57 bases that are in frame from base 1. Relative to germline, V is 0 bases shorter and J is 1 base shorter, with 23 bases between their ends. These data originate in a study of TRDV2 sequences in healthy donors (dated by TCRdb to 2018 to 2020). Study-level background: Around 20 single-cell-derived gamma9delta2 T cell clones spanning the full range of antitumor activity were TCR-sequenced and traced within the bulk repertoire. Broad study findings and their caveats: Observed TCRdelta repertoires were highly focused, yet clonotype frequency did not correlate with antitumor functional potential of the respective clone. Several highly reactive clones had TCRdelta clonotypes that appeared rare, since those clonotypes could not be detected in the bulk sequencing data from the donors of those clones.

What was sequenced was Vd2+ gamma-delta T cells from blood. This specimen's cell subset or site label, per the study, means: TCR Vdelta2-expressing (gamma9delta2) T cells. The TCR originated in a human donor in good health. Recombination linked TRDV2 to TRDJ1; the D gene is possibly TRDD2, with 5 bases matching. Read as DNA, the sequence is TGTGCCTGTGACACCGTGAGGTCCTTCAGCCTAAGGTCCACCGATAAACTCATCTTT. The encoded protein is CACDTVRSFSLRSTDKLIF.